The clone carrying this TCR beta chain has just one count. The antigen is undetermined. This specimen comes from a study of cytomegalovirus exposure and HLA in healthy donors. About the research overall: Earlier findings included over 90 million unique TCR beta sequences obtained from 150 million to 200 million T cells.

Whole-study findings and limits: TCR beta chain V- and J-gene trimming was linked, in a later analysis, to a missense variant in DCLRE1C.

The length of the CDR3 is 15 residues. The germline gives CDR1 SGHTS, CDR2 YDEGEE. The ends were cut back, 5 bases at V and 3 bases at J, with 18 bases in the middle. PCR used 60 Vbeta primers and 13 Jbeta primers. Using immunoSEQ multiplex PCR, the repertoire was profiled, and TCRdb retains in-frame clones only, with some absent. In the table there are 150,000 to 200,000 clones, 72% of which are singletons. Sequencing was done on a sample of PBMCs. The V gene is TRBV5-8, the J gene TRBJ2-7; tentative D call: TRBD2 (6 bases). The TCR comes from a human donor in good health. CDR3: CASSRTGTGLYEQYF. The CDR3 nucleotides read TGTGCCAGCAGTCGTACCGGGACTGGACTCTACGAGCAGTACTTC.